The next 8 T cell receptor beta chains were all read from a single sample in a study of cytomegalovirus exposure and HLA in healthy donors. Vbeta (60) and Jbeta (13) primers were used in the PCR. Data came from immunoSEQ multiplex PCR; TCRdb stores just in-frame clones and leaves some out. The sample shows about 300,000 clones, more than 80% of them seen only once. What was sequenced was PBMCs. These receptors originate from a man aged 35 to 55 in good health and CMV-seropositive.

The CDR3 reads CASSSERNTIYF. CDR3 in DNA: TGTGCCAGCAGCAGTGAGAGAAACACCATATATTTT. The genes are TRBV7-9 and TRBJ1-3; D gene unclear. The CDR3 runs 12 residues. Trimming shortened V by 5 bases and J by 5 bases, and 7 bases separated the two germline ends. CDR1 SEHNR and CDR2 FQNEAQ come from the germline V gene (reference sequence). Using reference TRBV7-9 and TRBJ1-3 for the parts outside the CDR3, the full variable domain is DTGVSQNPRHKITKRGQNVTFRCDPISEHNRLYWYRQTLGQGPEFLTYFQNEAQLEKSRLLSDRFSAERPKGSFSTLEIQRTEQGDSAMYLCASSSERNTIYFGEGSWLTVV.

The rearrangement links TRBV28 to TRBJ2-7; no definite D call. Trimming took off 5 bases at V and 2 bases at J, with 16 bases between the two ends. Germline V gene lookup returns CDR1 MDHEN and CDR2 SYDVKM. The CDR3 is 15 residues long. CDR3 sequence (DNA): TGTGCCAGCAGTCTCCGACTCCAGCGCCCCTACGAGCAGTACTTC. Protein sequence: CASSLRLQRPYEQYF.

The table lists this clone with a few counts. The same CDR3 also results from other DNA sequences found in this sample. CDR3 nucleotide sequence: TGTGCCAGCAGCCGACCAGGGGGCACTGAAGCTTTCTTT. Protein: CASSRPGGTEAFF. This chain links TRBV7-9 with TRBJ1-1; 7 bases agree with TRBD1. The CDR3 sequence is 13 residues long. Germline CDR1 SEHNR, CDR2 FQNEAQ (reference sequence). Trimming at V came to 5 bases and at J to 4 bases, leaving 4 bases not matched to a gene.

V is TRBV14 and J is TRBJ1-1, with D unresolved. The CDR3 has 15 residues. V was pared by 4 bases and J by 3 bases, with 15 bases between. The V gene's germline CDR1 is SGHDN and CDR2 FVKESK. For the CDR3, the DNA is TGTGCCAGCAGCCCGGTCTTACTCGGGGACACTGAAGCTTTCTTT. Protein product: CASSPVLLGDTEAFF. The whole variable domain, filled in from reference TRBV14 and TRBJ1-1, reads EAGVTQFPSHSVIEKGQTVTLRCDPISGHDNLYWYRRVMGKEIKFLLHFVKESKQDESGMPNNRFLAERTGGTYSTLKVQPAELEDSGVYFCASSPVLLGDTEAFFGQGTRLTVV.

The V call is TRBV20-1, the J call TRBJ1-1; D might be TRBD1 (6 bases). The CDR3 has 11 amino acids. V was clipped by 6 bases and J by 7 bases, with 12 bases between them. Germline V lookup: CDR1 DFQATT, CDR2 SNEGSKA (reference sequence). The CDR3 reads CSAGGAGEAFF. The CDR3 bases are TGCAGTGCGGGGGGGGCAGGTGAAGCTTTCTTT.

The chain joins TRBV11-3 to TRBJ1-1, with a possible D match to TRBD1 (5 bases). CDR1 is SGHNT and CDR2 is YENEEA in the germline V gene. V was shortened by 3 bases and J by 0 bases, with 5 bases between the two germline ends. The CDR3 sequence is 13 residues long. For the CDR3, the DNA is TGTGCCAGCAGCTTGACAGTGAACACTGAAGCTTTCTTT. Residues: CASSLTVNTEAFF. Looking up the rest from reference TRBV11-3 and TRBJ1-1 gives the full variable domain: EAGVVQSPRYKIIEKKQPVAFWCNPISGHNTLYWYLQNLGQGPELLIRYENEEAVDDSQLPKDRFSAERLKGVDSTLKIQPAELGDSAVYLCASSLTVNTEAFFGQGTRLTVV.

Regarding this clone: The sample has other DNA sequences that encode this CDR3 too. V usage is TRBV25-1 and J usage is TRBJ1-1; D is unclear. Germline V lookup: CDR1 MGHDK, CDR2 SYGVNS. The CDR3 length is 13 residues. V lost 6 bases, J lost 1 base, and 9 bases lay in between. CDR3: CASRIQENTEAFF. CDR3 coding DNA: TGTGCCAGCAGAATCCAGGAGAACACTGAAGCTTTCTTT.

This clone has only a few counts. The same CDR3 also results from other DNA sequences found in this sample. The V call is TRBV5-6, the J call TRBJ2-7; unclear D gene. V was trimmed by 0 bases and J by 0 bases, leaving 4 bases between them. The CDR3 is 13 residues long. CDR1 SGHDT and CDR2 YYEEEE come from the germline V gene. CDR3 region: CASSLGSSYEQYF. DNA of the CDR3: TGTGCCAGCAGCTTGGGGAGCTCCTACGAGCAGTACTTC.